Shown below are 14 T cell receptor beta chains from a single sample sequenced in a study of vaccination effects on CD4 cells after COVID-19. The repertoire was sequenced with immunoSEQ multiplex PCR; TCRdb's copy has only in-frame clones and lacks some. The table shows 65,000 to 75,000 clones, with around 69% occurring only once. The antigens of these receptors remain unknown. Antigen-specific CD4+ T cells were expanded with viral peptide pools in the ViraFEST assay before sequencing. Scientists isolated CD4+ T cells after a roughly 9-day culture period ended. Participants received two doses of either the BNT162b2 or mRNA-1273 vaccine. The material sequenced was CD4+ T cells from PBMCs cultured with HCoV-229E spike peptides, taken after COVID-19 vaccination. Receptors originate from a human donor who received a COVID-19 vaccine.

The chain combines TRBV19 with TRBJ2-3, with 7 nucleotides matching TRBD1. CDR1 is LNHDA and CDR2 is SQIVND in the germline V gene (reference sequence). V lost 5 bases and J lost 2; bases outside the gene matches: 7. This CDR3 comprises 15 residues. CDR3 sequence: CASSPWTGATDTQYF. The CDR3 region has the DNA TGTGCCAGTAGTCCCTGGACAGGAGCCACAGATACGCAGTATTTT. Using reference TRBV19 and TRBJ2-3 for the parts outside the CDR3, the full variable domain is DGGITQSPKYLFRKEGQNVTLSCEQNLNHDAMYWYRQDPGQGLRLIYYSQIVNDFQKGDIAEGYSVSREKKESFPLTVTSAQKNPTAFYLCASSPWTGATDTQYFGPGTRLTVL.

V is TRBV20-1 and J is TRBJ2-5; D not resolved. Germline values: CDR1 DFQATT, CDR2 SNEGSKA (reference sequence). The CDR3 runs to 13 residues. The ends were cut back, 3 bases at V and 2 bases at J, with 10 bases in the middle. For the CDR3, the DNA is TGCAGTGCTAGTGGGCAGCTGCAAGAGACCCAGTACTTC. This translates into CSASGQLQETQYF.

The V gene is TRBV3-1 (or the pseudogene TRBV3-2), the J gene TRBJ2-7, with D perhaps TRBD1 (5 bases). The CDR3 has 12 amino acids. V was cut by 5 bases and J by 7 bases, with 12 bases left in between. Germline CDR1 is LGHDT and CDR2 is YNNKEL (reference sequence). The DNA of the CDR3 is TGTGCCAGCAGCTATAGGGGTGGGGAGCAGTACGTC. Translated, it gives CASSYRGGEQYV.

The gene calls are TRBV28 and TRBJ2-4, with D tentatively TRBD1 or TRBD2 (5 bases each). This CDR3 spans 17 amino acids. Germline-derived CDR1 and CDR2 are MDHEN and SYDVKM. V dropped 7 bases and J dropped 1 base, with 20 bases sitting between them. The CDR3 DNA reads TGTGCCAGCACCCCGGGACCACGCCGAGTGGCCAAAAACATTCAGTACTTC. This gives the protein CASTPGPRRVAKNIQYF.

The chain recombines TRBV6-2 or TRBV6-3 with TRBJ1-2; D uncertain. Germline V CDR1 and CDR2: MNHEY, SVGEGT. CDR3 length: 14 residues. The V and J ends lost 2 bases and 2 bases respectively, with 9 bases between them. The CDR3 DNA follows: TGTGCCAGCAGTTACCGGGAACAGAACTATGGCTACACCTTC. This sequence encodes CASSYREQNYGYTF.

The chain carries TRBV24-1 and TRBJ2-2, with 7 bases fitting TRBD1. The junction had 5 bases not matched to a gene; V was cut back by 3 bases and J by 5 bases. The CDR3 length is 15 residues. Germline lookup yields CDR1 KGHDR and CDR2 SFDVKD. CDR3 protein: CATSDPTTGTGELFF. The CDR3, as DNA: TGTGCCACCAGTGATCCTACGACAGGGACCGGGGAGCTGTTTTTT.

This clone appeared a single time. The chain uses TRBV21-1 and TRBJ1-5; TRBD1, as called in the table, went unchecked against the DNA. TRBV21-1 is flagged as a pseudogene. CDR3 length equals 20 residues. The CDR3 sequence: CASSKNCGNRGRDSNQPQHF. CDR3 DNA sequence: TGTGCCAGCAGCAAAAATTGCGGGAACAGGGGGCGCGATAGCAATCAGCCCCAGCATTTT.

The gene calls are TRBV5-4 and TRBJ1-3; no clear D. The CDR3 contains 16 residues. CDR1 is SGHNT, CDR2 YYREEE, per germline (reference sequence). Trimming removed 3 bases at V and 0 bases at J, with 13 bases between. In DNA form, the CDR3 reads TGTGCCAGCAGCTCCGCCCTCTTGGGCTCTGGAAACACCATATATTTT. The encoded protein is CASSSALLGSGNTIYF. The complete variable domain, with remaining parts taken from reference TRBV5-4 and TRBJ1-3, reads ETGVTQSPTHLIKTRGQQVTLRCSSQSGHNTVSWYQQALGQGPQFIFQYYREEENGRGNFPPRFSGLQFPNYSSELNVNALELDDSALYLCASSSALLGSGNTIYFGEGSWLTVV.

This clone has a single count. The chain combines TRBV5-1 with TRBJ2-5; D remains unclear. With 0 bases removed from V and 3 bases from J, the gap between germline ends came to 6 bases. The germline CDR1 and CDR2 sequences are SGHRS and YFSETQ. The CDR3 extends over 13 amino acids. CDR3 DNA: TGCGCCAGCAGCTTGGCACGGGAAGAGACCCAGTACTTC. It translates to CASSLAREETQYF.

V usage is TRBV7-8 and J usage is TRBJ2-7; D is undetermined. V shed 1 base and J shed 4 bases, with 8 bases lying between them. Germline CDR1 is SGHVS and CDR2 is FQNEAQ. This CDR3 is built from 13 residues. The CDR3 sequence: CASSLVQDYEQYV. The CDR3 coding sequence is TGTGCCAGCAGCTTAGTCCAGGATTACGAGCAGTACGTC.

The V and J genes are TRBV2 and TRBJ2-7, with D perhaps matching TRBD1 (6 bases). This CDR3 has 12 amino acids. The germline V gene has CDR1 SNHLY and CDR2 FYNNEI. The V end lost 4 bases, the J end lost 6 bases, and 10 bases lay between the germline ends. DNA of the CDR3: TGTGCCAGCAGTGGTGAGGGGGTCGAGCAGTACGTC. Its protein product is CASSGEGVEQYV.

The V call is TRBV6-5, the J call TRBJ2-2; 13 positions agree with TRBD2. V gave up 11 bases and J gave up 7 bases; unmatched junction bases: 10. The CDR3 has 15 amino acids. Germline loops: CDR1 MNHEY, CDR2 SVGAGI. The CDR3 loop reads CAGSLAGGQGGELFF. The CDR3 DNA is TGTGCCGGCTCACTAGCGGGGGGGCAGGGCGGGGAGCTGTTTTTT.

The V gene is TRBV19, the J gene TRBJ1-4; D gene ambiguous. CDR3 length: 16 residues. Germline values: CDR1 LNHDA, CDR2 SQIVND (reference sequence). Trimming stripped 2 bases from V and 0 bases from J, with 10 bases between. The CDR3 is CASSIRAAATNEKLFF. The CDR3 DNA reads as TGTGCCAGTAGTATACGGGCAGCAGCAACTAATGAAAAACTGTTTTTT.

The J gene is TRBJ1-1, the V gene TRBV18; D not resolved. The V gene lost 4 bases and the J gene lost 0 bases, with 15 bases spanning the gap. The CDR3 consists of 16 residues. The germline V gene encodes CDR1 KGHSH and CDR2 LQKENI. This CDR3 is CASSQDASPLNTEAFF. The CDR3 DNA is TGTGCCAGCTCACAGGATGCATCCCCACTGAACACTGAAGCTTTCTTT.